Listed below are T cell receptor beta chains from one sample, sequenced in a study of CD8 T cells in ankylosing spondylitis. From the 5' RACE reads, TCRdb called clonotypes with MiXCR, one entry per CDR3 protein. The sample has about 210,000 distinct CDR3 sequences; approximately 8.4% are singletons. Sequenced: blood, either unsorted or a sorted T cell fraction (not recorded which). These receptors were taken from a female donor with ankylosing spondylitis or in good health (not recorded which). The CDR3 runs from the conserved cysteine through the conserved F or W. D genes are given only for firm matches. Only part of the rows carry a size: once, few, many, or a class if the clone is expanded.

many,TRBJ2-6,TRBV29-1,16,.,CSVSRDTDSGANVLTF,TGCAGCGTCTCCCGGGACACTGACTCTGGGGCCAACGTCCTGACTTTC
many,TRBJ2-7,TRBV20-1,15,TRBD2,CSASGTREPLYEQYF,TGCAGTGCGTCCGGGACTAGGGAACCACTCTACGAGCAGTACTTC
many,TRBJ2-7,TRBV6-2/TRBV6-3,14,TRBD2,CASSRGGRTYEQYF,TGTGCCAGCAGCCGCGGGGGGAGGACCTACGAGCAGTACTTC
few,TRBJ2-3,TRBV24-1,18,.,CATSDLGLGSEDTDTQYF,TGTGCCACCAGTGATTTGGGTCTGGGCAGCGAAGACACAGATACGCAGTATTTT
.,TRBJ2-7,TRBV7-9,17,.,CASSPPRHGRQTYEQYF,TGTGCCAGCAGCCCACCACGACACGGACGACAAACCTACGAGCAGTACTTC
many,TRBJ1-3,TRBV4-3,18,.,CASSQEEGAIGSGNTIYF,TGCGCCAGCAGCCAGGAAGAGGGTGCGATAGGTTCTGGAAACACCATATATTTT
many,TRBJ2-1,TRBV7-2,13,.,CASGPRGYNEQFF,TGTGCCAGCGGACCTCGGGGCTACAATGAGCAGTTCTTC
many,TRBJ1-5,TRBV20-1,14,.,CSARGGVRSQPQHF,TGCAGTGCTAGAGGGGGGGTGCGTAGTCAGCCCCAGCATTTT
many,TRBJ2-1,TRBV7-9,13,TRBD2,CASSISGINEQFF,TGTGCCAGCAGCATTAGCGGGATCAATGAGCAGTTCTTC
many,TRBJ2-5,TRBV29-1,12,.,CSERTLQETQYF,TGCAGCGAGAGGACACTCCAAGAGACCCAGTACTTC
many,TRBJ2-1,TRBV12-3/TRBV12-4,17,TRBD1,CASSSSFGTGEYNEQFF,TGTGCCAGCAGTTCCAGTTTCGGGACAGGAGAGTACAATGAGCAGTTCTTC
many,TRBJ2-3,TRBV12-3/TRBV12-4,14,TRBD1,CASSPTGSADTQYF,TGTGCCAGCAGTCCGACAGGGTCCGCAGATACGCAGTATTTT
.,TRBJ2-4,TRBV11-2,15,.,CASTPSSAGLNIQYF,TGTGCCAGCACCCCATCCTCAGCAGGGTTGAACATTCAGTACTTC
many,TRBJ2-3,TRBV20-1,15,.,CSARALTGVTDTQYF,TGCAGTGCTAGAGCCTTGACCGGCGTGACAGATACGCAGTATTTT
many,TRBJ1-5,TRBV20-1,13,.,CSAVDSLHQPQHF,TGCAGTGCTGTGGACAGCCTTCATCAGCCCCAGCATTTT
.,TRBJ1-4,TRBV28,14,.,CASSFGRVNEKLFF,TGTGCCAGCAGTTTTGGCAGAGTAAATGAAAAACTGTTTTTT